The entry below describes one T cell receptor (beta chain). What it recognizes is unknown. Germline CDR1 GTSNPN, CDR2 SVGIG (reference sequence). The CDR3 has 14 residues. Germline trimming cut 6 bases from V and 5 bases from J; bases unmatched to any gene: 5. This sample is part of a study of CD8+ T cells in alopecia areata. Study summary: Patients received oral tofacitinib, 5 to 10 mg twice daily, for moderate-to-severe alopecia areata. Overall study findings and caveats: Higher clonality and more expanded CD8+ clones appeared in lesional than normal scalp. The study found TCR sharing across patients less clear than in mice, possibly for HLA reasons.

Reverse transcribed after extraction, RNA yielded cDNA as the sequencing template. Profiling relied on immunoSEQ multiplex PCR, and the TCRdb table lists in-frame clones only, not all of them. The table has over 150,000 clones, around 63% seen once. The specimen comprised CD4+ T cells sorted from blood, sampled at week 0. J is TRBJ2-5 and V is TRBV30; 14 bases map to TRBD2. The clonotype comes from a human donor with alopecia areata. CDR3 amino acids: CACRLAGGPETQYF. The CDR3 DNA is TGTGCCTGTCGACTAGCGGGGGGGCCGGAGACCCAGTACTTC.